This TCR beta chain was sequenced during a study of blood T cell repertoires in COVID-19. Looking at the study overall: The analysed material was cDNA or gDNA that came from T cells, B-cell-depleted T cells, or PBMCs.

This table comes from immunoSEQ multiplex PCR, and its TCRdb copy is limited to in-frame clones, with some not included. This sample yields 70,000 or so clones, of which 90% are seen a single time; under 6.5% belongs to the top ten. The CDR3 contains 17 residues. The germline CDR1 and CDR2 sequences are MDHEN and SYDVKM. V lost 3 bases and J lost 2; bases outside the gene matches: 7. Sequenced sample: peripheral blood. The source of this sequence is a woman under 30 with acute or convalescent COVID-19. The chain combines TRBV28 with TRBJ2-6; 7 bases map to TRBD1. CDR3 amino acids: CASSLAGTVTGANVLTF. CDR3 DNA sequence: TGTGCCAGCAGTTTGGCCGGGACAGTCACTGGGGCCAACGTCCTGACTTTC.